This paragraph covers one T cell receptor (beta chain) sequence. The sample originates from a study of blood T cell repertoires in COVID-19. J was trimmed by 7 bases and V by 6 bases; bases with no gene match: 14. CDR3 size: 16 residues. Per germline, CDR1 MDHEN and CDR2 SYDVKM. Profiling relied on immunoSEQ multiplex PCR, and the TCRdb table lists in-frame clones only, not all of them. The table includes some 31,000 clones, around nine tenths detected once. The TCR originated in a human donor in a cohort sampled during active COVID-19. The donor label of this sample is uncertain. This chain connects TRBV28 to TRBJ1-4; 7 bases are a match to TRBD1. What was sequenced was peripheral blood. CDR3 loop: CASSPASGGRGEKLFF. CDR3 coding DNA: TGTGCCAGCAGCCCTGCTTCAGGGGGACGGGGTGAAAAACTGTTTTTT.